The 27 T cell receptor beta chains listed next were all sequenced from one sample in a study of follicular helper T cells after annual influenza vaccination. Here immunoSEQ multiplex PCR was the method, and the copy in TCRdb shows in-frame clones only, minus some. Of about 6,800 clones in the sample, around 80% were seen once. Noted time point: 2015-2016 season, 7 days after influenza vaccination. This material consisted of CXCR5- memory CD4+ T cells sorted from blood, taken 7 days after influenza vaccination. These receptors all stem from an adult who received the influenza vaccine.

V is TRBV19 and J is TRBJ2-7, with D perhaps being TRBD1 or TRBD2 (5 bases each). The CDR3 covers 14 residues. Germline V gives CDR1 LNHDA, CDR2 SQIVND (reference sequence). V lost 6 bases, J lost 0 bases, and 12 bases lay in between. The CDR3 sequence is CASRRDQNSYEQYF. CDR3 DNA: TGTGCCAGTAGGAGGGACCAAAACTCCTACGAGCAGTACTTC.

The chain links TRBV6-1 to TRBJ1-5; maybe TRBD1 (5 bases). The CDR3 consists of 16 residues. Per germline, CDR1 MNHNS and CDR2 SASEGT. V lost 2 bases and J lost 0, with 11 bases in between. CDR3 in amino acids: CASSEKTAYSNQPQHF. In DNA form, the CDR3 reads TGTGCCAGCAGTGAAAAGACAGCATATAGCAATCAGCCCCAGCATTTT.

The chain is built from TRBV7-8 and TRBJ2-3; 11 nucleotides line up with TRBD2. V dropped 3 bases and J dropped 3; count of bases not matched to a gene: 8. The CDR3 runs 17 residues. CDR1 SGHVS and CDR2 FQNEAQ come from the germline V gene. In DNA, the CDR3 is TGTGCCAGCAGCTTTATAGCGGGAGGGGTGACAACAGATACGCAGTATTTT. Its translation: CASSFIAGGVTTDTQYF. Complete variable domain (other parts from reference TRBV7-8 and TRBJ2-3): GAGVSQSPRYKVAKRGQDVALRCDPISGHVSLFWYQQALGQGPEFLTYFQNEAQLDKSGLPSDRFFAERPEGSVSTLKIQRTQQEDSAVYLCASSFIAGGVTTDTQYFGPGTRLTVL.

The genes are TRBV11-2 and TRBJ1-5, with no clear D. The germline CDR1 and CDR2 sequences are SGHAT and FQNNGV. Trimming cost V 5 bases and J 3 bases, with 8 bases left between them. The CDR3 length is 13 residues. The CDR3 coding sequence is TGTGCCAGCAGCCCTAGTACCAATCAGCCCCAGCATTTT. As protein: CASSPSTNQPQHF.

This clone came up once. The chain links TRBV9 to TRBJ2-3; 7 bases agree with TRBD2. This CDR3 is built from 15 residues. Trimming removed 3 bases from V and 3 bases from J; junction bases left unmatched: 7. The germline CDR1 and CDR2 sequences are SGDLS and YYNGEE. Here the CDR3 DNA reads TGTGCCAGCAGCGCTCGGGGAGGGGTAACAGATACGCAGTATTTT. It specifies CASSARGGVTDTQYF.

This clone was counted between two and nine times. V gene TRBV7-9 combines with J gene TRBJ2-3; possibly TRBD1 or TRBD2 for D (5 bases each). CDR3 length equals 15 residues. CDR1 and CDR2 (germline): SEHNR, FQNEAQ (reference sequence). V shed 1 base and J shed 4 bases, with 12 bases lying between them. CDR3 nucleotides: TGTGCCAGCAGCTTAGGACGGGGCCGCGCAGATACGCAGTATTTT. It translates to CASSLGRGRADTQYF.

This chain links TRBV29-1 with TRBJ2-7; 11 nucleotides align to TRBD1. Germline loops: CDR1 SQVTM, CDR2 ANQGSEA. V trimming: 6 bases; J trimming: 5 bases; junction bases outside the gene matches: 9. This CDR3 has 14 residues. CDR3 DNA sequence: TGCAGCGTAGGACAGGGGGCTATGATGGACGAGCAGTACTTC. Translating it yields CSVGQGAMMDEQYF.

The chain joins TRBV27 to TRBJ2-7; TRBD1 matches 8 bases. Germline loops: CDR1 MNHEY, CDR2 SMNVEV (reference sequence). The CDR3 totals 16 residues. With 7 bases clipped from V and 6 bases from J, the junction kept 17 bases outside the gene matches. The DNA of the CDR3 is TGTGCCAGCACTCCGAGCCTCGGGACAGGTCGACGCGAGCAGTACTTC. It yields the protein CASTPSLGTGRREQYF.

The chain couples TRBV5-6 to TRBJ2-1; D ambiguous. This CDR3 is 14 amino acids long. Germline V gene data show CDR1 as SGHDT and CDR2 as YYEEEE. The V and J ends lost 3 bases and 7 bases respectively, with 14 bases between them. CDR3 in amino acids: CASSSGPQGNEQFF. The CDR3 bases are TGTGCCAGCAGCTCTGGCCCTCAAGGGAATGAGCAGTTCTTC.

This chain joins TRBV2 and TRBJ2-5; 7 bases fit TRBD1. V trimming: 5 bases; J trimming: 2 bases; junction bases outside the gene matches: 5. CDR1 is SNHLY and CDR2 is FYNNEI in the germline V gene. The CDR3 covers 14 residues. The CDR3 reads CASSPGTVQETQYF. The CDR3 DNA follows: TGTGCCAGCAGTCCCGGGACAGTACAAGAGACCCAGTACTTC.

The chain has TRBV7-9 and TRBJ2-2; D is unresolved. The germline V gene encodes CDR1 SEHNR and CDR2 FQNEAQ (reference sequence). V gave up 6 bases and J gave up 5 bases, with 22 bases separating them. The CDR3 covers 17 residues. CDR3: CASSRGPTDRVTGELFF. The CDR3 coding sequence is TGTGCCAGCAGTCGCGGCCCCACCGATCGGGTGACCGGGGAGCTGTTTTTT.

J is TRBJ1-4 and V is TRBV5-4; TRBD1 might be the D (5 bases). V was trimmed by 6 bases and J by 8 bases, leaving 20 bases between them. Germline V CDR1 and CDR2: SGHNT, YYREEE (reference sequence). The CDR3 covers 15 residues. The CDR3 loop is CASTWGGGREEKLFF. The CDR3 region has the DNA TGTGCCAGCACCTGGGGCGGGGGACGCGAAGAAAAACTGTTTTTT.

The CDR3 DNA follows: TGCAGCGTTGCCGACCGTCAGACAGGGTACGACACTGAAGCTTTCTTT. Protein product: CSVADRQTGYDTEAFF. The gene calls are TRBV29-1 and TRBJ1-1, with 7 bases matching TRBD1. V trimming: 4 bases; J trimming: 3 bases; junction bases outside the gene matches: 14. CDR1 is SQVTM, CDR2 ANQGSEA, per germline. The CDR3 runs to 16 residues.

The chain couples TRBV5-4 to TRBJ2-1; 13 bases are a match to TRBD2. Germline V CDR1 and CDR2: SGHNT, YYREEE (reference sequence). The CDR3 has 16 amino acids. Germline trimming cut 3 bases from V and 9 bases from J; bases unmatched to any gene: 9. The CDR3 protein is CASSSGLAGEIGEQFF. The CDR3 nucleotides are TGTGCCAGCAGCTCCGGACTAGCGGGAGAAATAGGTGAGCAGTTCTTC.

In this sample, this clone turned up once. J is TRBJ1-3 and V is TRBV7-6; D call uncertain. Trimming removed 1 base at V and 1 base at J, with 11 bases between. The CDR3 spans 16 residues. Germline V gene data show CDR1 as SGHVS and CDR2 as FNYEAQ. The CDR3 DNA reads as TGTGCCAGCAGCTTAGGTGGGAGCTTTTCTGGAAACACCATATATTTT. Translation gives CASSLGGSFSGNTIYF.

V gene TRBV7-8 combines with J gene TRBJ2-1; D possibly matches TRBD1 or TRBD2 (5 bases each). The CDR3 has 14 amino acids. Per germline, CDR1 SGHVS and CDR2 FQNEAQ. V shed 0 bases and J shed 9 bases, with 12 bases lying between them. CDR3 DNA sequence: TGTGCCAGCAGCTTAGCGGTCGAGGGGCGTGAGCAGTTCTTC. Protein sequence: CASSLAVEGREQFF.

J is TRBJ2-3 and V is TRBV7-9, with 8 bases aligning to TRBD2. Germline V CDR1 and CDR2: SEHNR, FQNEAQ (reference sequence). The CDR3 length is 14 residues. The trim removed 4 bases at V and 0 bases at J, leaving 0 bases unmatched. The CDR3 nucleotides read TGTGCCAGCAGCTCTAGCGGGAGCACAGATACGCAGTATTTT. As protein: CASSSSGSTDTQYF. The whole variable domain, filled in from reference TRBV7-9 and TRBJ2-3, reads DTGVSQNPRHKITKRGQNVTFRCDPISEHNRLYWYRQTLGQGPEFLTYFQNEAQLEKSRLLSDRFSAERPKGSFSTLEIQRTEQGDSAMYLCASSSSGSTDTQYFGPGTRLTVL.

The V and J genes are TRBV28 and TRBJ2-1; TRBD1 matches 8 bases. This CDR3 comprises 13 residues. Germline CDR1 MDHEN, CDR2 SYDVKM. Losses at the gene ends were 5 bases for V and 8 bases for J; bases not matched to a gene: 5. The CDR3 DNA sequence: TGTGCCAGCAGTGCGGACAGGGTCCATGAGCAGTTCTTC. Residues: CASSADRVHEQFF.

The chain joins TRBV7-9 to TRBJ1-1; D possibly corresponds to TRBD1 (6 bases). The CDR3 extends over 17 amino acids. The germline gives CDR1 SEHNR, CDR2 FQNEAQ (reference sequence). The V end was cut by 5 bases, the J end by 1 base, with 20 bases between. CDR3 sequence reads: CASSDPDSFSRNTEAFF. Written as DNA, the CDR3 is TGTGCCAGCAGCGATCCGGACAGCTTTTCTCGGAACACTGAAGCTTTCTTT.

CDR3 nucleotide sequence: TGTGCCAGCAGTGAACCCTCGGGACAGGGCATTCGCGAGCAGTACTTC. This gives the protein CASSEPSGQGIREQYF. The chain couples TRBV6-1 to TRBJ2-7, with 9 bases fitting TRBD1. V was pared by 2 bases and J by 6 bases, with 11 bases of the junction left unmatched. The CDR3 extends over 16 amino acids. Germline V gene lookup returns CDR1 MNHNS and CDR2 SASEGT.

The chain uses TRBV27 and TRBJ2-3; the match to TRBD1 covers 10 bases. Germline V CDR1 and CDR2: MNHEY, SMNVEV (reference sequence). The CDR3 consists of 18 residues. Trimming cost V 6 bases and J 0 bases; bases outside gene matches: 12. The CDR3 DNA follows: TGTGCCAGCAGATTCGGACAGGGGGAGGGGACTAGCACAGATACGCAGTATTTT. Its translation is CASRFGQGEGTSTDTQYF.

The rearrangement links TRBV5-1 to TRBJ2-5; D remains unclear. The CDR3 spans 16 residues. The V end was cut by 4 bases, the J end by 3 bases, with 19 bases between. Germline CDR1 reads SGHRS; CDR2 reads YFSETQ. Written as DNA, the CDR3 is TGCGCCAGCAGCCCCTTAAGACCGGCTACTGAAGAGACCCAGTACTTC. Translating it yields CASSPLRPATEETQYF.

The count of this clone is one. The CDR3 DNA is TGCAGCGTTGAAGTTGGGGGAGTCTATGGCTACACCTTC. It yields the protein CSVEVGGVYGYTF. This chain links TRBV29-1 with TRBJ1-2, with D tentatively TRBD1 (5 bases). V lost 1 base and J 4 bases, leaving 10 bases between the germline ends. Germline V gene data show CDR1 as SQVTM and CDR2 as ANQGSEA. The CDR3 is 13 amino acids.

V gene TRBV6-6 combines with J gene TRBJ2-7, with 7 bases fitting TRBD1. This CDR3 contains 15 residues. The V gene's germline CDR1 is MNHNY and CDR2 SVGAGI (reference sequence). V lost 5 bases to trimming and J lost 3 bases; unmatched junction nucleotides: 10. For the CDR3, the DNA is TGTGCCAGCAGTCCCCTGGCACAGGGGTTCTACGAGCAGTACTTC. Translating gives CASSPLAQGFYEQYF.

This chain links TRBV6-1 with TRBJ2-2, with TRBD1 as a possible D gene (5 bases). V lost 2 bases to trimming and J lost 6 bases, with 16 bases between them. The germline V gene encodes CDR1 MNHNS and CDR2 SASEGT. CDR3 length equals 16 residues. CDR3 DNA: TGTGCCAGCAGTGAATCGTGGGGCGCCCCGGCCGGGGAGCTGTTTTTT. Translated, it gives CASSESWGAPAGELFF.

The V gene is TRBV18, the J gene TRBJ2-1; 11 bases fit TRBD2. The CDR3 covers 17 residues. Germline V gene lookup returns CDR1 KGHSH and CDR2 LQKENI. J gave up 0 bases and V 2 bases, and 3 bases lay outside the gene matches. This CDR3 reads CASSPGLAGSSYNEQFF. The CDR3 DNA follows: TGTGCCAGCTCACCAGGACTAGCGGGTAGCTCCTACAATGAGCAGTTCTTC.

The chain links TRBV19 to TRBJ1-3; possible D gene TRBD1, 5 bases. The germline V and J ends were trimmed by 4 bases and 1 base, with 11 bases remaining between them. There are 15 residues in the CDR3. Germline CDR1 LNHDA, CDR2 SQIVND (reference sequence). CDR3 DNA sequence: TGTGCCAGTAGTACCGGGACCCTTTCTGGAAACACCATATATTTT. Its translation: CASSTGTLSGNTIYF.